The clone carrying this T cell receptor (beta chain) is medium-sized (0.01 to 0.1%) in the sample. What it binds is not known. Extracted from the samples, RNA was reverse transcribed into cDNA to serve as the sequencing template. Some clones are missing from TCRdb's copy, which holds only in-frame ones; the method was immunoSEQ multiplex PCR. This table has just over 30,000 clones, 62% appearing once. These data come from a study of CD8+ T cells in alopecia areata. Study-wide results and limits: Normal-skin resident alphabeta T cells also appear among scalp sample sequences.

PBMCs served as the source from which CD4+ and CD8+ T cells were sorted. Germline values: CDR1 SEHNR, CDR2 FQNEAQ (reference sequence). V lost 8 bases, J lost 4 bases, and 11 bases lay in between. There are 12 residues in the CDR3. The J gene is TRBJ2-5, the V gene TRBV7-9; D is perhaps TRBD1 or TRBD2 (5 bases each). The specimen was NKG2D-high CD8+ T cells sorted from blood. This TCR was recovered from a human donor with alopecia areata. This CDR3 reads CASWAGTETQYF. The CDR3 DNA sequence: TGTGCCAGCTGGGCAGGGACAGAGACCCAGTACTTC. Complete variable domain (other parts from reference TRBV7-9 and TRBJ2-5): DTGVSQNPRHKITKRGQNVTFRCDPISEHNRLYWYRQTLGQGPEFLTYFQNEAQLEKSRLLSDRFSAERPKGSFSTLEIQRTEQGDSAMYLCASWAGTETQYFGPGTRLLVL.